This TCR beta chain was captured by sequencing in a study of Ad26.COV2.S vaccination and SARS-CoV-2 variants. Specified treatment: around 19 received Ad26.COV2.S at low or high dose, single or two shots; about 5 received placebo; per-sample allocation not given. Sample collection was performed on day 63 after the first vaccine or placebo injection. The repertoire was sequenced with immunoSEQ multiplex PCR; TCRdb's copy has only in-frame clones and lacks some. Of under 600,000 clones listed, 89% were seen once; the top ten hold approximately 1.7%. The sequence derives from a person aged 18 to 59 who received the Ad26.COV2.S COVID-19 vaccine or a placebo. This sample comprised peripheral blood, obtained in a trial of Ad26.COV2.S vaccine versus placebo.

The CDR3 protein is CASSTTGPLSSYEQYF. The CDR3 DNA reads TGTGCCAGCAGCACCACAGGGCCGCTTAGCTCCTACGAGCAGTACTTC. The chain links TRBV7-2 to TRBJ2-7, with D maybe TRBD1 (6 bases). The germline CDR1 and CDR2 sequences are SGHTA and FQGNSA. V was cut by 5 bases and J by 0 bases, with 17 bases left in between. The CDR3 runs to 16 residues.